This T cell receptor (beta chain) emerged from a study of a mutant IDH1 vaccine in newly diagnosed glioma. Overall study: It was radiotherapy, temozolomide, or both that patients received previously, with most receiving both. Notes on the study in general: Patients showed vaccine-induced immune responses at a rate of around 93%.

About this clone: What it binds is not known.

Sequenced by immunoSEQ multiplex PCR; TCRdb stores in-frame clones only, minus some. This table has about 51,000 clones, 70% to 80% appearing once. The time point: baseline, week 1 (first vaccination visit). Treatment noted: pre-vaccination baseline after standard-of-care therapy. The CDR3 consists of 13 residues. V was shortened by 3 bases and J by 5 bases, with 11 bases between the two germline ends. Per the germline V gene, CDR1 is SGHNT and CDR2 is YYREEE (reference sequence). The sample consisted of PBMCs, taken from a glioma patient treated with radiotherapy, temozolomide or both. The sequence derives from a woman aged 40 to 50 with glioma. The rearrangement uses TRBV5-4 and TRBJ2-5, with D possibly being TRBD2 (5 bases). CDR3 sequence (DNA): TGTGCCAGCAGCTCACCTCGAGGGGAGACCCAGTACTTC. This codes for CASSSPRGETQYF. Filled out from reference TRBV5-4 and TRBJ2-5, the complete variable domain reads ETGVTQSPTHLIKTRGQQVTLRCSSQSGHNTVSWYQQALGQGPQFIFQYYREEENGRGNFPPRFSGLQFPNYSSELNVNALELDDSALYLCASSSPRGETQYFGPGTRLLVL.